These T cell receptor beta chains were read from a single sample in a study of cytomegalovirus exposure and HLA in healthy donors. Some clones are missing from TCRdb's copy, which holds only in-frame ones; the method was immunoSEQ multiplex PCR. Here the sample spans a few hundred thousand clones, approximately 85% being singletons. The sequenced material came from PBMCs. The source is a man younger than 45 in good health and CMV-seronegative. Both conserved end residues are part of each CDR3. Fields, in order: D gene, clone size, J gene, V gene, CDR3 DNA, CDR3 protein. A D gene is named only where the DNA matches it firmly. A row's size may be missing; if present it is once, few, many or a size class.

d_call: -
clone_size: -
j_call: TRBJ1-2
v_call: TRBV7-8
cdr3_nt: TGTGCCAGCAGCTTAGGGACAGAAAATGGCTACACCTTC
cdr3_aa: CASSLGTENGYTF

d_call: -
clone_size: -
j_call: TRBJ2-2
v_call: TRBV29-1
cdr3_nt: TGCAGCGTTGGTTCCCAACTAGGGTTCGCCGGGGAGCTGTTTTTT
cdr3_aa: CSVGSQLGFAGELFF

d_call: -
clone_size: -
j_call: TRBJ1-3
v_call: TRBV5-1
cdr3_nt: TGCGCCAGCAGCTTGGGGCAGGAACCCAGAAACACCATATATTTT
cdr3_aa: CASSLGQEPRNTIYF

d_call: -
clone_size: -
j_call: TRBJ1-4
v_call: TRBV2
cdr3_nt: TGTGCCAGCAGTGATTGGGGGAAGGGGAGGGAAAAACTGTTTTTT
cdr3_aa: CASSDWGKGREKLFF

d_call: -
clone_size: few
j_call: TRBJ1-2
v_call: TRBV4-1
cdr3_nt: TGCGCCAGCAGCCAAGCCGCAGGGAACTATGGCTACACCTTC
cdr3_aa: CASSQAAGNYGYTF

d_call: -
clone_size: -
j_call: TRBJ2-2
v_call: TRBV7-8
cdr3_nt: TGTGCCAGCAGACCAATGTGGCTAGCGAACGGGGAGCTGTTTTTT
cdr3_aa: CASRPMWLANGELFF

d_call: -
clone_size: few
j_call: TRBJ1-5
v_call: TRBV6-4
cdr3_nt: TGTGCCAGCAGTCGGGAGGCGAGCAATCAGCCCCAGCATTTT
cdr3_aa: CASSREASNQPQHF

d_call: -
clone_size: once
j_call: TRBJ2-7
v_call: TRBV19
cdr3_nt: TGTGCCAGTAGCCCCGTACACGAAAAAACCTACGAGCAGTACTTC
cdr3_aa: CASSPVHEKTYEQYF

d_call: -
clone_size: -
j_call: TRBJ2-1
v_call: TRBV4-2
cdr3_nt: TGTGCCAGCAGCCCCTTAGTTTACAATGAGCAGTTCTTC
cdr3_aa: CASSPLVYNEQFF

d_call: TRBD1
clone_size: -
j_call: TRBJ2-3
v_call: TRBV18
cdr3_nt: TGTGCCAGCTCACCACCGGACAGGGGGACAGATACGCAGTATTTT
cdr3_aa: CASSPPDRGTDTQYF

d_call: -
clone_size: -
j_call: TRBJ1-1
v_call: TRBV5-1
cdr3_nt: TGCGCCAGCAGCTTGGCGGGGACACCGAGGAAAGCTTTCTTT
cdr3_aa: CASSLAGTPRKAFF

d_call: TRBD1
clone_size: -
j_call: TRBJ1-4
v_call: TRBV6-1
cdr3_nt: TGTGCCAGCAGATCTCAGGGGGCAGGGGAAAAACTGTTTTTT
cdr3_aa: CASRSQGAGEKLFF

d_call: -
clone_size: -
j_call: TRBJ2-3
v_call: TRBV6-5
cdr3_nt: TGTGCCAGCAGTTCGCTGGGGAGAAGTACGCAGTATTTT
cdr3_aa: CASSSLGRSTQYF

d_call: -
clone_size: -
j_call: TRBJ2-5
v_call: TRBV6-1
cdr3_nt: TGTGCCAGCAGTGAAGTTTGGGGACTGGAAGAGACCCAGTACTTC
cdr3_aa: CASSEVWGLEETQYF

d_call: -
clone_size: -
j_call: TRBJ2-7
v_call: TRBV18
cdr3_nt: TGTGCCAGCTCACCAGTGAGGACAAGCTACGAGCAGTACTTC
cdr3_aa: CASSPVRTSYEQYF

d_call: TRBD2
clone_size: once
j_call: TRBJ2-5
v_call: TRBV5-4
cdr3_nt: TGTGCCAGCAGCTTGGCCGGACTAGGTGGCCAAGAGACCCAGTACTTC
cdr3_aa: CASSLAGLGGQETQYF

d_call: TRBD1
clone_size: few
j_call: TRBJ2-7
v_call: TRBV6-7
cdr3_nt: TGTGCCAGCAGTTGGGGACAGCCCTCCTACGAGCAGTACTTC
cdr3_aa: CASSWGQPSYEQYF

d_call: TRBD1
clone_size: -
j_call: TRBJ1-1
v_call: TRBV5-1
cdr3_nt: TGCGCCAGCAGCCCGGACAGGATGAACACTGAAGCTTTCTTT
cdr3_aa: CASSPDRMNTEAFF

d_call: -
clone_size: -
j_call: TRBJ2-3
v_call: TRBV5-1
cdr3_nt: TGCGCCAGCAGCTTGCGCGGTAGCACAGATACGCAGTATTTT
cdr3_aa: CASSLRGSTDTQYF

d_call: -
clone_size: -
j_call: TRBJ1-2
v_call: TRBV30
cdr3_nt: TGTGCCTGGATGAGAGGGGGCTATGGCTACACCTTC
cdr3_aa: CAWMRGGYGYTF

d_call: -
clone_size: -
j_call: TRBJ2-2
v_call: TRBV7-9
cdr3_nt: TGTGCCAGCAGCTTAAGAGGTGTGCTGTTTTTT
cdr3_aa: CASSLRGVLFF

d_call: -
clone_size: -
j_call: TRBJ2-5
v_call: TRBV4-1
cdr3_nt: TGCGCCAGCAGCCAAGATGGCTTGGAGGGGGCTAGGCAAGAGACCCAGTACTTC
cdr3_aa: CASSQDGLEGARQETQYF

d_call: -
clone_size: -
j_call: TRBJ1-6
v_call: TRBV5-1
cdr3_nt: TGCGCCAGCAGCATCCAGGGGTCACCCCTCCACTTT
cdr3_aa: CASSIQGSPLHF

d_call: TRBD1
clone_size: -
j_call: TRBJ1-5
v_call: TRBV11-3
cdr3_nt: TGTGCCAGCAGCTTAGAAGAGGTGACAGGGGGCTATCAGCCCCAGCATTTT
cdr3_aa: CASSLEEVTGGYQPQHF

d_call: TRBD2
clone_size: -
j_call: TRBJ2-1
v_call: TRBV2
cdr3_nt: TGTGCCAGCAGTGAACTGGGCGGGGGGAAGAATGAGCAGTTCTTC
cdr3_aa: CASSELGGGKNEQFF

d_call: -
clone_size: -
j_call: TRBJ1-5
v_call: TRBV19
cdr3_nt: TGTGCCAGTAGTATAGGAGCTCAGCCCCAGCATTTT
cdr3_aa: CASSIGAQPQHF

d_call: -
clone_size: once
j_call: TRBJ1-1
v_call: TRBV18
cdr3_nt: TGTGCCAGCTCACCTGGACAAACCTTGAACACTGAAGCTTTCTTT
cdr3_aa: CASSPGQTLNTEAFF

d_call: -
clone_size: -
j_call: TRBJ1-1
v_call: TRBV11-2
cdr3_nt: TGTGCCAGCAGCTCCCCGGGGAGTGAAGCTTTCTTT
cdr3_aa: CASSSPGSEAFF

d_call: TRBD1
clone_size: -
j_call: TRBJ2-2
v_call: TRBV10-2
cdr3_nt: TGCGCCAGTCTGGGGACAGGATTCACCGGGGAGCTGTTTTTT
cdr3_aa: CASLGTGFTGELFF

d_call: TRBD2
clone_size: -
j_call: TRBJ2-3
v_call: TRBV11-3
cdr3_nt: TGTGCCAGCAGCCCCGGACTAGCGGGGGGGCCAGATACGCAGTATTTT
cdr3_aa: CASSPGLAGGPDTQYF

d_call: -
clone_size: few
j_call: TRBJ2-7
v_call: TRBV18
cdr3_nt: TGTGCCAGCTCACCACTGGAAGGGGGTCGGTACTTC
cdr3_aa: CASSPLEGGRYF

d_call: -
clone_size: -
j_call: TRBJ2-3
v_call: TRBV11-2
cdr3_nt: TGTGCCAGCAGCTTAGCGGGTTTGGCAACAGATACGCAGTATTTT
cdr3_aa: CASSLAGLATDTQYF

d_call: -
clone_size: -
j_call: TRBJ1-6
v_call: TRBV21-1
cdr3_nt: TGTGCCAGCAGCAAAGAAGGGGCCCGAGCCTATAATTCACCCCTCCACTTT
cdr3_aa: CASSKEGARAYNSPLHF

d_call: -
clone_size: -
j_call: TRBJ1-2
v_call: TRBV5-1
cdr3_nt: TGCGCCAGCAGCTCGGAAATGGTACAGGGAAACTATGGCTACACCTTC
cdr3_aa: CASSSEMVQGNYGYTF

d_call: TRBD2
clone_size: once
j_call: TRBJ2-7
v_call: TRBV6-5
cdr3_nt: TGTGCCAGCAGTTACTCGATTCTAGCGGGGCCGTACGAGCAGTACTTC
cdr3_aa: CASSYSILAGPYEQYF

d_call: TRBD2
clone_size: -
j_call: TRBJ2-1
v_call: TRBV19
cdr3_nt: TGTGCCAGTAGACCATTGACTAGCGTTAATGAGCAGTTCTTC
cdr3_aa: CASRPLTSVNEQFF

d_call: -
clone_size: -
j_call: TRBJ2-4
v_call: TRBV11-2
cdr3_nt: TGTGCCAGCAGCTTCAGGGGCTCTGGGACCAAAAACATTCAGTACTTC
cdr3_aa: CASSFRGSGTKNIQYF

d_call: TRBD2
clone_size: -
j_call: TRBJ2-1
v_call: TRBV19
cdr3_nt: TGTGCCAGTAGTATTAGACTAGCCTCCTACAATGAGCAGTTCTTC
cdr3_aa: CASSIRLASYNEQFF

d_call: TRBD1
clone_size: -
j_call: TRBJ1-6
v_call: TRBV2
cdr3_nt: TGTGCCAGCAGGGCGACAGGGGGCACTAATTCACCCCTCCACTTT
cdr3_aa: CASRATGGTNSPLHF

d_call: -
clone_size: -
j_call: TRBJ2-7
v_call: TRBV7-2
cdr3_nt: TGTGCCAGCAGCCCTCTAGCGTTGTACGAGCAGTACTTC
cdr3_aa: CASSPLALYEQYF

d_call: TRBD2
clone_size: -
j_call: TRBJ2-5
v_call: TRBV4-2
cdr3_nt: TGTGCCAGCAGCCAAGATCCTGGTAGCGGGGGGGAGACCCAGTACTTC
cdr3_aa: CASSQDPGSGGETQYF

d_call: TRBD1
clone_size: -
j_call: TRBJ1-2
v_call: TRBV2
cdr3_nt: TGTGCCAGCAGTGATCGACAGGGCCTTAACTATGGCTACACCTTC
cdr3_aa: CASSDRQGLNYGYTF

d_call: -
clone_size: once
j_call: TRBJ1-2
v_call: TRBV5-1
cdr3_nt: TGCGCCAGCAGCTTGATCGGCGGCAGGACTTATGGCTACACCTTC
cdr3_aa: CASSLIGGRTYGYTF

d_call: -
clone_size: -
j_call: TRBJ1-6
v_call: TRBV5-1
cdr3_nt: TGCGCCAGCAGCTCCGGCGGTAGCTCCTATAATTCACCCCTCCACTTT
cdr3_aa: CASSSGGSSYNSPLHF

d_call: -
clone_size: -
j_call: TRBJ1-6
v_call: TRBV2
cdr3_nt: TGTGCCAGCAGGGCGGGAATTAATAATTCACCCCTCCACTTT
cdr3_aa: CASRAGINNSPLHF